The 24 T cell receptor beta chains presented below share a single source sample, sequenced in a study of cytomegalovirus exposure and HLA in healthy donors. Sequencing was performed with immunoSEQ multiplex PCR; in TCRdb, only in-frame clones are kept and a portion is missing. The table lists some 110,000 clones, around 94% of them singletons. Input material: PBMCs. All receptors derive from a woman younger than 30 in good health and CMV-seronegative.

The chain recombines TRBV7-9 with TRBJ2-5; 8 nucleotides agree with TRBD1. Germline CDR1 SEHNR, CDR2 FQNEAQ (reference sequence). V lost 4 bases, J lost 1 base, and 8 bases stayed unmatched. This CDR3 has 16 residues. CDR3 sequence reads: CASSSMAQGVQETQYF. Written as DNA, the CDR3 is TGTGCCAGCAGCTCCATGGCACAGGGGGTCCAAGAGACCCAGTACTTC.

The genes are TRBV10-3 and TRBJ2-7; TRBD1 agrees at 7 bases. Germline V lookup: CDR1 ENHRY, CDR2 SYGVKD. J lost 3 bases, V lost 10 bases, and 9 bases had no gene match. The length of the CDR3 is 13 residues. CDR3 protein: CATGGTALYEQYF. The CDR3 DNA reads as TGTGCCACAGGGGGTACGGCGCTCTACGAGCAGTACTTC.

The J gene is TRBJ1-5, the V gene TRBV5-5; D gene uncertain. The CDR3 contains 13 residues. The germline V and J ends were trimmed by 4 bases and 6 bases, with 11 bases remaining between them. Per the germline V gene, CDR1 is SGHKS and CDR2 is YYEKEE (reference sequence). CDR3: CASSPDSVQPQHF. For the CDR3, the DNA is TGTGCCAGCAGCCCCGACTCGGTTCAGCCCCAGCATTTT. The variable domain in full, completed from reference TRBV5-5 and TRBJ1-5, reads DAGVTQSPTHLIKTRGQQVTLRCSPISGHKSVSWYQQVLGQGPQFIFQYYEKEERGRGNFPDRFSARQFPNYSSELNVNALLLGDSALYLCASSPDSVQPQHFGDGTRLSIL.

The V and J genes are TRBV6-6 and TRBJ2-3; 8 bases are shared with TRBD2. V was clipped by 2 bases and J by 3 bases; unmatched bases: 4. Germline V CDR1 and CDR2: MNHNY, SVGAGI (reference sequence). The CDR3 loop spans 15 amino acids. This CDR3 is CASSYGAGGTDTQYF. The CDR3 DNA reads TGTGCCAGCAGTTACGGGGCGGGAGGAACAGATACGCAGTATTTT.

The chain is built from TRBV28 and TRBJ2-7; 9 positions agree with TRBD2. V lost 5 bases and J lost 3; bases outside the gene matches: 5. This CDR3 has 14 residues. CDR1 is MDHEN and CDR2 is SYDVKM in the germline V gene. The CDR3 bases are TGTGCCAGCAGTCTCCTAGCGGGACGCTACGAGCAGTACTTC. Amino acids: CASSLLAGRYEQYF.

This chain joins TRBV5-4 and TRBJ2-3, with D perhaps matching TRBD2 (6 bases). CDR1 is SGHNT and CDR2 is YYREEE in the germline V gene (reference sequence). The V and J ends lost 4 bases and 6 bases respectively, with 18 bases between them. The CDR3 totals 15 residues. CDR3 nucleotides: TGTGCCAGCAGCCCGAGGAGGGGTCCCGCCGATACGCAGTATTTT. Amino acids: CASSPRRGPADTQYF.

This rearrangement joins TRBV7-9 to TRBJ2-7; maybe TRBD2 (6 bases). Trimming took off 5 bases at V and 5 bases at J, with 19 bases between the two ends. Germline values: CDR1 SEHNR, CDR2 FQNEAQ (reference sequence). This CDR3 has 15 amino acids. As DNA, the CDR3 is TGTGCCAGCAGCAACCAGGGCGGGGTGACTCACGAGCAGTACTTC. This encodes CASSNQGGVTHEQYF.

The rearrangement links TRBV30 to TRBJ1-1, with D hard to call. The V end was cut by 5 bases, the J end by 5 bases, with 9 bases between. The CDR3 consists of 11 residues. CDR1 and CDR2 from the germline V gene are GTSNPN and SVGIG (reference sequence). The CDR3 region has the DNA TGTGCCTGGGGGCTCTGGACTGAAGCTTTCTTT. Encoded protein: CAWGLWTEAFF.

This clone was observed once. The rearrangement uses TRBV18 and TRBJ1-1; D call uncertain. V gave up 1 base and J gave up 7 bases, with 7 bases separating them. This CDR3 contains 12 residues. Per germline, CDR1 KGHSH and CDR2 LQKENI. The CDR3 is CASSPLVDEAFF. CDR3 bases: TGTGCCAGCTCACCACTAGTAGATGAAGCTTTCTTT.

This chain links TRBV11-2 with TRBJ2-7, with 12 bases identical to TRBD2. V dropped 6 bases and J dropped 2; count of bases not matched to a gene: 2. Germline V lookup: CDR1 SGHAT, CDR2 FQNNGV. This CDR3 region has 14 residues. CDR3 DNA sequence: TGTGCCAGCAGTACTAGCGGGGGGCCCTACGAGCAGTACTTC. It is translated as CASSTSGGPYEQYF.

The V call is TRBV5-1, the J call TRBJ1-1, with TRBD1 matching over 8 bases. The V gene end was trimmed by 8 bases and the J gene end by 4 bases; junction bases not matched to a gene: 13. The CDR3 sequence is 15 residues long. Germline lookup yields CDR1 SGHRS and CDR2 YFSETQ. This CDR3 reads CASSTSGQGATEAFF. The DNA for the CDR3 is TGCGCCAGTTCAACGTCAGGACAGGGAGCCACTGAAGCTTTCTTT.

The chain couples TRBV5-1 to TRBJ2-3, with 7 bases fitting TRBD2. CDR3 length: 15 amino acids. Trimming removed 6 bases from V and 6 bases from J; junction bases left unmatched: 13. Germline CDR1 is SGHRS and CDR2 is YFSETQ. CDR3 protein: CASKRGGGLMDTQYF. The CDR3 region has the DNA TGCGCCAGCAAGCGGGGCGGGGGTTTGATGGATACGCAGTATTTT.

In nucleotides, the CDR3 is TGCGCCAGCAGCCAGTCAGAACAGGGGGGAGTTTTTAATTGGGATGAAAAACTGTTTTTT. Translating it yields CASSQSEQGGVFNWDEKLFF. This rearrangement joins TRBV4-1 to TRBJ1-4, with 8 positions matching TRBD1. V lost 3 bases to trimming and J lost 6 bases; unmatched junction nucleotides: 21. This CDR3 spans 20 amino acids. CDR1 and CDR2 (germline): MGHRA, YSYEKL.

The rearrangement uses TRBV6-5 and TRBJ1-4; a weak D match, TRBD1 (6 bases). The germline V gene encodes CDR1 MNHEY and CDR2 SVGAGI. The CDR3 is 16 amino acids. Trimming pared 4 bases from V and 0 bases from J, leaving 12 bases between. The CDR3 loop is CASSWQGLTTNEKLFF. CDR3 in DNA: TGTGCCAGCAGTTGGCAGGGGCTCACAACTAATGAAAAACTGTTTTTT.

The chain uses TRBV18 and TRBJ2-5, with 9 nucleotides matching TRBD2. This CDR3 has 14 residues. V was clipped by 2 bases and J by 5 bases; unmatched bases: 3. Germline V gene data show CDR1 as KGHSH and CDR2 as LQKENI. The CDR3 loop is CASSPSGGLETQYF. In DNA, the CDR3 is TGTGCCAGCTCACCAAGCGGGGGGCTCGAGACCCAGTACTTC.

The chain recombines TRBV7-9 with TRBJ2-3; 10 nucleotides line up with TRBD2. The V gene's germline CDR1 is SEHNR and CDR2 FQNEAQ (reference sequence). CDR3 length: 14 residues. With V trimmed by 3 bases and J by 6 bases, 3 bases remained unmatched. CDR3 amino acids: CASSLIAGGDTQYF. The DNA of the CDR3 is TGTGCCAGCAGCTTGATAGCGGGAGGCGATACGCAGTATTTT.

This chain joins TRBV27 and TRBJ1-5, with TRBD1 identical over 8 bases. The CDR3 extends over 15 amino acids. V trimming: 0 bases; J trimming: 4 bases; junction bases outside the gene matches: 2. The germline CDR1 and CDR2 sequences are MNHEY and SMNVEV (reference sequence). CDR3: CASSLSGTGNQPQHF. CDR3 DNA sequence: TGTGCCAGCAGTTTATCGGGGACAGGAAATCAGCCCCAGCATTTT.

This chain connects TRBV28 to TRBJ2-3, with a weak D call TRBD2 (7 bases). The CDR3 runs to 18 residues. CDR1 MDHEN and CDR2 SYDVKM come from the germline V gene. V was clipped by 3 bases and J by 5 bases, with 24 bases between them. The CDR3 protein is CASSFPLDGGGAEDTQYF. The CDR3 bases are TGTGCCAGCAGTTTTCCCCTTGATGGGGGGGGCGCGGAAGATACGCAGTATTTT.

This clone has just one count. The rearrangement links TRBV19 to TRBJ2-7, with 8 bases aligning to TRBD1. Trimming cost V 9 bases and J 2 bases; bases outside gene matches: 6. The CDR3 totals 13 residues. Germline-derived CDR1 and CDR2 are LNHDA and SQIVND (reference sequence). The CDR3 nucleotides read TGTGCCAGCTTTGGACAGGGAACCTACGAGCAGTACTTC. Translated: CASFGQGTYEQYF. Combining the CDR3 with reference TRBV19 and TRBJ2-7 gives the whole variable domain DGGITQSPKYLFRKEGQNVTLSCEQNLNHDAMYWYRQDPGQGLRLIYYSQIVNDFQKGDIAEGYSVSREKKESFPLTVTSAQKNPTAFYLCASFGQGTYEQYFGPGTRLTVT.

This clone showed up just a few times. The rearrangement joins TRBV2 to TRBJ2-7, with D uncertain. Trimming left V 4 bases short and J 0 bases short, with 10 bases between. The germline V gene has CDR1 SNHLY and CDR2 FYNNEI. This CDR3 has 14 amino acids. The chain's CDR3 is CASSVMRTSYEQYF. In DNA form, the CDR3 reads TGTGCCAGCAGTGTCATGCGCACCTCCTACGAGCAGTACTTC.

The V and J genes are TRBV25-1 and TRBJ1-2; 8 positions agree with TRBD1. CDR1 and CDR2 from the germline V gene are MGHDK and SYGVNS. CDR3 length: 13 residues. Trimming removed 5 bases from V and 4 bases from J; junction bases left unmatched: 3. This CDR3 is CASSPTGAYGYTF. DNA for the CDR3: TGTGCCAGCAGTCCGACAGGGGCCTATGGCTACACCTTC.

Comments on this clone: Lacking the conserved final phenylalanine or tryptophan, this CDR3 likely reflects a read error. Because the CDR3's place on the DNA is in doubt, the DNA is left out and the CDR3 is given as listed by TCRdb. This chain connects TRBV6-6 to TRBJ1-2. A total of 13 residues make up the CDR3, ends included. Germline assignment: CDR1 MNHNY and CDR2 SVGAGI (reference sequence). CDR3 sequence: CASSSGTRALWGV.

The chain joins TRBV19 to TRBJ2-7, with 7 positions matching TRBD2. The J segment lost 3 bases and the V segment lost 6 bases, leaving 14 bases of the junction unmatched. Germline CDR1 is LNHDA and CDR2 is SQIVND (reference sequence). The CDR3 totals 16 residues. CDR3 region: CASRGGTASQGYEQYF. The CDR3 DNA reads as TGTGCCAGTAGGGGGGGGACCGCTAGCCAAGGCTACGAGCAGTACTTC.

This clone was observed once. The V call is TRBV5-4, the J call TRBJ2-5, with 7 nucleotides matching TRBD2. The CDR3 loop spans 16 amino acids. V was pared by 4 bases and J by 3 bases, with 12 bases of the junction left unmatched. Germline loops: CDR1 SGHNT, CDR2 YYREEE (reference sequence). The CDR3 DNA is TGTGCCAGCAGCCAAAATATAGGGCTAGCGGAAGAGACCCAGTACTTC. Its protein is CASSQNIGLAEETQYF.